This T cell receptor (beta chain) came from a study of response to subunit inactivated influenza vaccine. Findings and caveats of the study: Researchers suggested that each seasonal influenza vaccination recruits few new T cells.

Trimming left V 5 bases short and J 6 bases short, with 20 bases between. The CDR3 has 15 residues. Germline V gene data show CDR1 as SGHAT and CDR2 as FQNNGV. TCRdb called the RT-PCR reads again in MiXCR, with one record for every CDR3 protein. The table has 650,000 to 700,000 distinct CDR3 sequences, about 15% seen once. On this clonotype: Its antigen is not known.

V and J are TRBV11-2 and TRBJ2-7; D call uncertain. This TCR came from a man aged 45-65 years who received an inactivated influenza vaccine. Sequenced here: PBMCs from blood, sampled 12 days after vaccination. CDR3 residues: CASSPLQRGAREQYF. The CDR3 nucleotides read TGTGCCAGCAGCCCCCTACAGCGAGGCGCCCGCGAGCAGTACTTC.